One sample yielded the 5 T cell receptor beta chains listed below, sequenced in a study of tumor and adjacent non-tumor tissue in lung cancer. No cell sorting was done before RNA was extracted from the tissue. Distant lung tissue was collected more than 3 cm away from the tumor edge. TCRbeta libraries were built with three rounds of nested PCR, modified from ARM-PCR. TCRdb reprocessed the multiplex PCR reads via MiXCR and lists one record per CDR3 protein. This table has some 47,000 distinct CDR3 sequences, 60% to 70% appearing once. Sequencing was performed on distant non-tumor lung tissue. These receptors all come from a middle-aged woman with non-small cell lung cancer.

The DNA for the CDR3 is TGTGCCAGCAGGACTAGCGGGAGTACAGATACGCAGTATTTT. Amino acids: CASRTSGSTDTQYF. V gene TRBV12-3 or TRBV12-4 combines with J gene TRBJ2-3; 12 bases map to TRBD2. The CDR3 runs 14 residues. Losses at the gene ends were 6 bases for V and 3 bases for J; bases not matched to a gene: 1.

As to this clonotype: One end of the junction fails to match germline, which may point to a read error. This sequence joins TRBV11-2 and TRBJ2-3; D could derive from TRBD1 or TRBD2 (5 bases each). CDR1 is SGHAT, CDR2 FQNNGV, per germline. The CDR3 has 16 amino acids. CDR3 nucleotides: TGTGTCAGCAACTTAGAGGGGAGACTGAAGATGGATATGCAGTATTTT. It yields the protein CVSNLEGRLKMDMQYF.

This clonotype turned up a few times. A clone one base away is much larger, so this may be a read error. V and J are TRBV20-1 and TRBJ2-7, with D possibly called TRBD1 or TRBD2 (5 bases each). Trimming took 6 bases from V and 4 from J, leaving 19 bases between them. Germline CDR1 and CDR2: DFQATT and SNEGSKA (reference sequence). This CDR3 spans 14 amino acids. The CDR3 coding sequence is TGCAGTGCCGAGGGCTGGGCAGGGTCGTACGAGCAGTACTTC. This sequence encodes CSAEGWAGSYEQYF.

To note about this clonotype: No conserved phenylalanine or tryptophan ends this CDR3, so it is likely a read error. This chain connects TRBV11-2 to TRBJ2-1, with D tentatively TRBD2 (5 bases). The CDR3 loop spans 13 amino acids. Germline CDR1 reads SGHAT; CDR2 reads FQNNGV. Trimming removed 5 bases from V and 9 bases from J, with 14 bases in between. The DNA for the CDR3 is TGTGCCAGCAGCCGGATTAGCGTGAGTGAGCAGTTCATC. Its protein product is CASSRISVSEQFI.

This clonotype was picked up a small number of times. The chain couples TRBV7-9 to TRBJ2-3; D is perhaps TRBD2 (6 bases). The V and J ends lost 4 bases and 4 bases respectively, with 15 bases between them. This CDR3 contains 15 residues. The germline V gene encodes CDR1 SEHNR and CDR2 FQNEAQ (reference sequence). CDR3 sequence: CASSSYGGDADTQYF. The CDR3 DNA reads as TGTGCCAGCAGCTCCTACGGCGGGGACGCAGATACGCAGTATTTT.